The 28 T cell receptor beta chains reported below all come from one sample, sequenced in a study of T cell responses to AZD1222 COVID-19 vaccine. Profiled with immunoSEQ multiplex PCR; TCRdb holds only in-frame clones, not every one. Of some 66,000 clones in the sample, roughly nine tenths were seen once. The sample consisted of peripheral blood, taken 28 days after the second AZD1222 dose. All receptors derive from an adult who received the AZD1222 COVID-19 vaccine.

The V and J genes are TRBV7-8 and TRBJ2-7; D perhaps matches TRBD1 (6 bases). The CDR3 has 13 amino acids. The V end was cut by 1 base, the J end by 4 bases, with 8 bases between. Germline V CDR1 and CDR2: SGHVS, FQNEAQ. CDR3 in amino acids: CASSLGGQYEQYF. CDR3 in DNA: TGTGCCAGCAGCTTAGGCGGACAGTACGAGCAGTACTTC. The full variable domain, its missing parts supplied by reference TRBV7-8 and TRBJ2-7, is GAGVSQSPRYKVAKRGQDVALRCDPISGHVSLFWYQQALGQGPEFLTYFQNEAQLDKSGLPSDRFFAERPEGSVSTLKIQRTQQEDSAVYLCASSLGGQYEQYFGPGTRLTVT.

V usage is TRBV6-7 and J usage is TRBJ2-5; 8 bases are a match to TRBD1. TRBV6-7 is classed as an ORF, of uncertain function. The CDR3 spans 14 residues. Trimming at V came to 6 bases and at J to 5 bases, leaving 8 bases not matched to a gene. Written as DNA, the CDR3 is TGTGCCAGCAGCCCTCAGGGGGCTCGGGAGACCCAGTACTTC. It codes for CASSPQGARETQYF.

V and J are TRBV28 and TRBJ1-5; D is possibly TRBD1 (5 bases). The CDR3 length is 14 residues. Germline V gene sequence: CDR1 MDHEN, CDR2 SYDVKM. V dropped 5 bases and J dropped 7 bases, with 15 bases sitting between them. As DNA, the CDR3 is TGTGCCAGCAGTCACGGGGGGTTAAGCCAGCCCCAGCATTTT. This sequence encodes CASSHGGLSQPQHF.

The rearrangement joins TRBV12-3 or TRBV12-4 to TRBJ1-5; D is unresolved. Trimming took off 3 bases at V and 4 bases at J, with 4 bases between the two ends. The CDR3 is made up of 12 amino acids. The CDR3 sequence: CASSLGNQPQHF. The DNA of the CDR3 is TGTGCCAGCAGTTTGGGGAATCAGCCCCAGCATTTT.

V usage is TRBV5-1 and J usage is TRBJ2-3; D possibly corresponds to TRBD1 (6 bases). Trimming cost V 0 bases and J 2 bases, with 10 bases left between them. This CDR3 region has 15 residues. Per the germline V gene, CDR1 is SGHRS and CDR2 is YFSETQ. The CDR3 here is CASSLGDRITDTQYF. The CDR3 DNA follows: TGCGCCAGCAGCTTGGGTGACAGGATCACAGATACGCAGTATTTT.

This sequence joins TRBV28 and TRBJ2-7; 14 bases align to TRBD2. Per the germline V gene, CDR1 is MDHEN and CDR2 is SYDVKM. This CDR3 contains 12 residues. DNA of the CDR3: TGTGCTACGACTAGCGGGAGGGATGAGCAGTACTTC. It is translated as CATTSGRDEQYF.

The chain carries TRBV15 and TRBJ2-7; either TRBD1 or TRBD2 may fit D (5 bases each). The germline gives CDR1 LNHNV, CDR2 YYDKDF (reference sequence). This CDR3 is 15 amino acids long. Trimming took 0 bases from V and 2 from J, leaving 11 bases between them. The CDR3 nucleotides are TGTGCCACCAGCAGAGATCGGGGCGGACCCTACGAGCAGTACTTC. Translation gives CATSRDRGGPYEQYF.

The CDR3 spells CASSLGSSRVDEQFF. The CDR3 coding sequence is TGCGCCAGCAGCTTGGGGTCTAGCAGGGTCGATGAGCAGTTCTTC. The chain combines TRBV5-1 with TRBJ2-1, with D perhaps assigned TRBD1 or TRBD2 (5 bases each). The CDR3 extends over 15 amino acids. CDR1 is SGHRS and CDR2 is YFSETQ in the germline V gene. The ends were cut back, 0 bases at V and 8 bases at J, with 15 bases in the middle.

This clone was recorded only once. The chain has TRBV6-1 and TRBJ2-5; TRBD2 agrees at 11 bases. Germline V gene sequence: CDR1 MNHNS, CDR2 SASEGT. The CDR3 extends over 16 amino acids. V dropped 4 bases and J dropped 0; count of bases not matched to a gene: 4. The CDR3 here is CASSVAGGRYQETQYF. CDR3 DNA sequence: TGTGCCAGCAGTGTAGCGGGAGGGCGGTACCAAGAGACCCAGTACTTC.

This clone was seen only a few times. V is TRBV7-9 and J is TRBJ2-7; 8 nucleotides align to TRBD2. Germline V gene sequence: CDR1 SEHNR, CDR2 FQNEAQ (reference sequence). V lost 1 base to trimming and J lost 3 bases; unmatched junction nucleotides: 5. This CDR3 region has 15 residues. This chain's CDR3 is CASSLVSGGHYEQYF. DNA for the CDR3: TGTGCCAGCAGCTTAGTAAGCGGGGGTCACTACGAGCAGTACTTC.

V usage is TRBV21-1 and J usage is TRBJ1-2. TRBV21-1 is flagged as a pseudogene. The CDR3 is 14 residues long. CDR3 coding DNA: TGTGCCAGCAGCAAAGCTTGGTTAGGGAATGGCTACACCTTC. Translation gives CASSKAWLGNGYTF.

V usage is TRBV30 and J usage is TRBJ1-2; D perhaps matches TRBD1 (5 bases). Trimming removed 5 bases at V and 0 bases at J, with 10 bases between. The CDR3 sequence is 13 residues long. The germline V gene encodes CDR1 GTSNPN and CDR2 SVGIG (reference sequence). In nucleotides, the CDR3 is TGTGCCTGGTCGAAAGGGGCTAACTATGGCTACACCTTC. Its translation is CAWSKGANYGYTF.

The gene calls are TRBV19 and TRBJ2-2; no clear D gene. Trimming left V 2 bases short and J 4 bases short, with 2 bases between. Germline CDR1 is LNHDA and CDR2 is SQIVND (reference sequence). CDR3 size: 12 residues. For the CDR3, the DNA is TGTGCCAGTAGTATAAGCACCGGGGAGCTGTTTTTT. Its protein product is CASSISTGELFF. Drawing the rest from reference TRBV19 and TRBJ2-2, the complete variable domain is DGGITQSPKYLFRKEGQNVTLSCEQNLNHDAMYWYRQDPGQGLRLIYYSQIVNDFQKGDIAEGYSVSREKKESFPLTVTSAQKNPTAFYLCASSISTGELFFGEGSRLTVL.

This clone was observed once. CDR3 loop: CASTRDSSNEKLFF. CDR3 DNA sequence: TGTGCCAGCACCAGGGACAGTTCTAATGAAAAACTGTTTTTT. V and J are TRBV21-1 and TRBJ1-4; the table calls TRBD1, which could not be checked here. TRBV21-1 represents a pseudogene. CDR3 length: 14 residues.

The CDR3: CASSPRDRGGQVGYTF. The CDR3 coding sequence is TGTGCCAGTAGCCCCCGGGACAGGGGAGGGCAAGTTGGCTACACCTTC. The chain carries TRBV19 and TRBJ1-2; 10 nucleotides line up with TRBD1. After removal of 6 bases from V and 7 bases from J, the junction contained 14 bases not matched to a gene. Germline assignment: CDR1 LNHDA and CDR2 SQIVND (reference sequence). There are 16 residues in the CDR3. Variable domain in full (rest from reference TRBV19 and TRBJ1-2): DGGITQSPKYLFRKEGQNVTLSCEQNLNHDAMYWYRQDPGQGLRLIYYSQIVNDFQKGDIAEGYSVSREKKESFPLTVTSAQKNPTAFYLCASSPRDRGGQVGYTFGSGTRLTVV.

The chain is built from TRBV11-2 and TRBJ1-1; maybe TRBD1 (5 bases). Germline V gene lookup returns CDR1 SGHAT and CDR2 FQNNGV. CDR3 size: 12 residues. V lost 3 bases to trimming and J lost 12 bases, with 14 bases between them. The CDR3 spells CASSLTGTISFF. In nucleotides, the CDR3 is TGTGCCAGCAGCTTGACCGGGACGATATCTTTCTTT.

This clone was found once. J is TRBJ2-7 and V is TRBV5-1; D unresolved. This CDR3 is built from 15 residues. Germline V lookup: CDR1 SGHRS, CDR2 YFSETQ. The ends were cut back, 0 bases at V and 2 bases at J, with 12 bases in the middle. CDR3 nucleotide sequence: TGCGCCAGCAGCTTGGTTGGGCTTGATACCTACGAGCAGTACTTC. Residues: CASSLVGLDTYEQYF. Together with reference TRBV5-1 and TRBJ2-7, the CDR3 gives the full variable domain: KAGVTQTPRYLIKTRGQQVTLSCSPISGHRSVSWYQQTPGQGLQFLFEYFSETQRNKGNFPGRFSGRQFSNSRSEMNVSTLELGDSALYLCASSLVGLDTYEQYFGPGTRLTVT.

V gene TRBV5-6 combines with J gene TRBJ1-3, with 8 bases matching TRBD1. J was trimmed by 0 bases and V by 2 bases; bases with no gene match: 13. The germline gives CDR1 SGHDT, CDR2 YYEEEE. The CDR3 consists of 19 residues. The CDR3 nucleotides read TGTGCCAGCAGCTTAACAGACAGGGGCCCGAGACACTCTGGAAACACCATATATTTT. Its translation is CASSLTDRGPRHSGNTIYF. Full variable domain (missing parts from reference TRBV5-6 and TRBJ1-3): DAGVTQSPTHLIKTRGQQVTLRCSPKSGHDTVSWYQQALGQGPQFIFQYYEEEERQRGNFPDRFSGHQFPNYSSELNVNALLLGDSALYLCASSLTDRGPRHSGNTIYFGEGSWLTVV.

About this clone: A read error may produce the germline difference seen at one junction end. The chain links TRBV23-1 to TRBJ1-5; 8 bases align to TRBD1. TRBV23-1 counts as an open reading frame of uncertain function. The CDR3 is made up of 11 amino acids. CDR3: CASSQSDREVF. As DNA, the CDR3 is TGCGCCAGCAGTCAATCGGACAGGGAAGTTTTT.

The chain links TRBV2 to TRBJ2-2; D remains unclear. Looked up from germline, CDR1 is SNHLY and CDR2 is FYNNEI. CDR3 length: 14 amino acids. Here the CDR3 DNA reads TGTGTCTCTAAAGGTCTATTAAACACCGGGGAGCTGTTTTTT. It specifies CVSKGLLNTGELFF.

V and J are TRBV5-1 and TRBJ2-5, with D perhaps TRBD2 (5 bases). This CDR3 is 14 amino acids long. From germline, CDR1 is SGHRS and CDR2 YFSETQ. V lost 0 bases and J 1 base, leaving 7 bases between the germline ends. The CDR3 coding sequence is TGCGCCAGCAGCTTGGGAGCGGCCCAAGAGACCCAGTACTTC. As protein: CASSLGAAQETQYF.

There are a few counts of this clone. CDR3 amino acids: CASKTSGYEQYF. The DNA for the CDR3 is TGTGCCAGCAAAACTAGCGGCTACGAGCAGTACTTC. The chain employs TRBV28 and TRBJ2-7; 8 bases agree with TRBD2. There are 12 residues in the CDR3. Germline V gene data show CDR1 as MDHEN and CDR2 as SYDVKM. Germline trimming cut 7 bases from V and 3 bases from J; bases unmatched to any gene: 2.

This clone is a singleton in its sample. The chain's CDR3 is CASSFGTPTTNEKLFF. The CDR3, as DNA: TGCGCCAGCAGCTTTGGGACACCTACAACTAATGAAAAACTGTTTTTT. The V call is TRBV5-1, the J call TRBJ1-4; D perhaps matches TRBD1 (6 bases). Germline V CDR1 and CDR2: SGHRS, YFSETQ. V was clipped by 2 bases and J by 0 bases, with 11 bases between them. CDR3 length: 16 residues. Supplemented by reference TRBV5-1 and TRBJ1-4, the full variable domain reads KAGVTQTPRYLIKTRGQQVTLSCSPISGHRSVSWYQQTPGQGLQFLFEYFSETQRNKGNFPGRFSGRQFSNSRSEMNVSTLELGDSALYLCASSFGTPTTNEKLFFGSGTQLSVL.

The chain recombines TRBV27 with TRBJ1-2; 8 nucleotides align to TRBD1. Trimming took 5 bases from V and 4 from J; bases not matched to a gene: 6. The CDR3 has 14 amino acids. Germline lookup yields CDR1 MNHEY and CDR2 SMNVEV (reference sequence). The CDR3: CASSEYRGAYGYTF. The CDR3 coding sequence is TGTGCCAGCAGTGAATACAGGGGGGCCTATGGCTACACCTTC.

The V gene is TRBV7-3, the J gene TRBJ2-2; D is unresolved. The CDR3 contains 14 residues. CDR1 SGHTA and CDR2 FQGTGA come from the germline V gene. Between the trimmed V and J ends, which lost 6 bases and 1 base, there was a span of 9 bases. CDR3 region: CASSPSGNTGELFF. CDR3 nucleotides: TGTGCCAGCAGTCCCTCAGGGAACACCGGGGAGCTGTTTTTT.

This clone was detected only once. CDR3 coding DNA: TGTGCCAGCAGCTCGTCTACGGGGGCCAACGTCCTGACTTTC. Amino acids: CASSSSTGANVLTF. This rearrangement joins TRBV7-6 to TRBJ2-6, with no clear D. The CDR3 is made up of 14 amino acids. The V end was cut by 4 bases, the J end by 4 bases, with 8 bases between. Germline V gives CDR1 SGHVS, CDR2 FNYEAQ.

The rearrangement joins TRBV5-1 to TRBJ1-4; D is uncertain. V lost 5 bases and J 0 bases, leaving 11 bases between the germline ends. The CDR3 spans 15 residues. CDR1 is SGHRS and CDR2 is YFSETQ in the germline V gene. CDR3: CASSPRRATNEKLFF. The CDR3 DNA reads as TGCGCCAGCAGTCCGAGACGAGCAACTAATGAAAAACTGTTTTTT. Using reference TRBV5-1 and TRBJ1-4 for the parts outside the CDR3, the full variable domain is KAGVTQTPRYLIKTRGQQVTLSCSPISGHRSVSWYQQTPGQGLQFLFEYFSETQRNKGNFPGRFSGRQFSNSRSEMNVSTLELGDSALYLCASSPRRATNEKLFFGSGTQLSVL.

The V and J genes are TRBV9 and TRBJ2-1, with 11 bases identical to TRBD2. V gave up 0 bases and J gave up 1 base; unmatched junction bases: 3. The CDR3 extends over 17 amino acids. The germline CDR1 and CDR2 sequences are SGDLS and YYNGEE. The CDR3 loop reads CASSVATSGRSYNEQFF. The DNA for the CDR3 is TGTGCCAGCAGCGTAGCAACTAGCGGGAGATCCTACAATGAGCAGTTCTTC.